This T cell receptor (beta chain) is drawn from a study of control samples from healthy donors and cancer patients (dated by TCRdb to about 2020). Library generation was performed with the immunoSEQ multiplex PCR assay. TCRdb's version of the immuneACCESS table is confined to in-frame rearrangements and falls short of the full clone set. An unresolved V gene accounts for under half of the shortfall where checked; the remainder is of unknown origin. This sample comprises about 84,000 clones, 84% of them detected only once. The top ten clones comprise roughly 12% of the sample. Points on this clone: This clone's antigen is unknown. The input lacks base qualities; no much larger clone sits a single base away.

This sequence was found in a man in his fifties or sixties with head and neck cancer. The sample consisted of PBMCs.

At the DNA level, the sequence is TGTGCCAGCAGCAAGTGGGTTACAGGGGATCCTGGAGGCTACACCTTC. The resulting protein is CASSKWVTGDPGGYTF. The receptor chain draws on TRBV21-1 and TRBJ1-2; TRBD1 reflects the table's D call only, with no check against the DNA. TRBV21-1 is a documented pseudogene. The CDR3 has 16 amino acids, counting the end cysteine and phenylalanine. The kept DNA is CDR3 alone, 48 bases in frame from the first base.